This entry lists 5 T cell receptor beta chains sequenced from one sample in a study of OX40 agonist ivuxolimab in advanced cancers. Data came from immunoSEQ multiplex PCR; TCRdb stores just in-frame clones and leaves some out. The profile shows roughly 110,000 clones, just over 90% of them singletons. The source was CD4+ or CD8+ T cells sorted from blood, collected in a trial of the OX40 agonist ivuxolimab. These receptor sequences come from an adult with an advanced solid tumor such as melanoma, head and neck, liver or kidney cancer.

The chain links TRBV19 to TRBJ2-3; D is undetermined. Trimming left V 2 bases short and J 2 bases short, with 5 bases between. The CDR3 is made up of 13 amino acids. Germline V gene data show CDR1 as LNHDA and CDR2 as SQIVND (reference sequence). CDR3 sequence (DNA): TGTGCCAGTAGTATATACAACACAGATACGCAGTATTTT. It is translated as CASSIYNTDTQYF.

The J gene is TRBJ1-5, the V gene TRBV10-3; TRBD1 is a possible D gene (5 bases). The V end was cut by 7 bases, the J end by 6 bases, with 13 bases between. The germline V gene has CDR1 ENHRY and CDR2 SYGVKD. The CDR3 spans 13 residues. The CDR3 here is CAITGDYGQPQHF. DNA of the CDR3: TGTGCCATCACGGGGGATTATGGTCAGCCCCAGCATTTT.

The rearrangement links TRBV9 to TRBJ2-3, with 7 bases matching TRBD1. CDR1 is SGDLS and CDR2 is YYNGEE in the germline V gene. The V gene end was trimmed by 0 bases and the J gene end by 5 bases; junction bases not matched to a gene: 6. The CDR3 totals 15 residues. For the CDR3, the DNA is TGTGCCAGCAGCGTAGAGGCGAACAGGGGAGATACGCAGTATTTT. Translation gives CASSVEANRGDTQYF.

J is TRBJ1-1 and V is TRBV5-6; D may be TRBD1 (6 bases). V was pared by 4 bases and J by 9 bases, with 10 bases between. The CDR3 loop spans 11 amino acids. Germline CDR1 is SGHDT and CDR2 is YYEEEE. CDR3: CASSTGQKAFF. For the CDR3, the DNA is TGTGCCAGCAGCACCGGACAGAAAGCTTTCTTT. The full variable domain, its missing parts supplied by reference TRBV5-6 and TRBJ1-1, is DAGVTQSPTHLIKTRGQQVTLRCSPKSGHDTVSWYQQALGQGPQFIFQYYEEEERQRGNFPDRFSGHQFPNYSSELNVNALLLGDSALYLCASSTGQKAFFGQGTRLTVV.

This chain joins TRBV4-1 and TRBJ1-5; D not certain. The CDR3 sequence is 14 residues long. The germline V gene has CDR1 MGHRA and CDR2 YSYEKL. V was pared by 0 bases and J by 4 bases, with 7 bases between. CDR3 in amino acids: CASSQEAGNQPQHF. CDR3 bases: TGCGCCAGCAGCCAAGAGGCAGGAAATCAGCCCCAGCATTTT.